This T cell receptor (beta chain) was found in a study of cytomegalovirus exposure and HLA in healthy donors. PCR amplification relied on 60 Vbeta primers (plus 13 Jbeta primers). Produced via immunoSEQ multiplex PCR; TCRdb's table is partial and in-frame only. This table has more than 150,000 clones, more than 75% appearing once. The sequenced sample consisted of PBMCs. The receptor was derived from a woman aged 25-40 years in good health and CMV-seropositive.

The CDR3 nucleotides are TGTGCCAGCAGGGGGAACGGGGATAATTCACCCCTCCACTTT. This sequence encodes CASRGNGDNSPLHF. This chain uses TRBV2 with TRBJ1-6; no reliable D call. The CDR3 runs 14 residues. V was shortened by 6 bases and J by 5 bases, with 11 bases between the two germline ends. Germline V lookup: CDR1 SNHLY, CDR2 FYNNEI.